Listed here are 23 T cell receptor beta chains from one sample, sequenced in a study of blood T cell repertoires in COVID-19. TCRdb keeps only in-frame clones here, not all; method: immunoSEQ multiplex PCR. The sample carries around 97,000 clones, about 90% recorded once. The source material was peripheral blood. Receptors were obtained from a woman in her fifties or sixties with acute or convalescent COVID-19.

The CDR3 spells CASSVAGGPSSLLHF. CDR3 in DNA: TGTGCCAGCAGCGTAGCGGGGGGCCCCTCCTCCCTCCTCCACTTT. The chain is built from TRBV9 and TRBJ1-6, with D perhaps TRBD1 (6 bases). Germline CDR1 is SGDLS and CDR2 is YYNGEE. CDR3 length: 15 amino acids. Trimming removed 0 bases at V and 15 bases at J, with 19 bases between. The variable domain in full, completed from reference TRBV9 and TRBJ1-6, reads DSGVTQTPKHLITATGQRVTLRCSPRSGDLSVYWYQQSLDQGLQFLIQYYNGEERAKGNILERFSAQQFPDLHSELNLSSLELGDSALYFCASSVAGGPSSLLHFGNGTRLTVT.

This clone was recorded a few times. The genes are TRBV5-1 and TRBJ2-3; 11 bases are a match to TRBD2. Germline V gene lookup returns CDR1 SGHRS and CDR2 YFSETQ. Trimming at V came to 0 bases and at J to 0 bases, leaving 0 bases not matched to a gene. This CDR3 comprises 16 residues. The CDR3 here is CASSLGTSGSTDTQYF. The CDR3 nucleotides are TGCGCCAGCAGCTTGGGGACTAGCGGGAGCACAGATACGCAGTATTTT.

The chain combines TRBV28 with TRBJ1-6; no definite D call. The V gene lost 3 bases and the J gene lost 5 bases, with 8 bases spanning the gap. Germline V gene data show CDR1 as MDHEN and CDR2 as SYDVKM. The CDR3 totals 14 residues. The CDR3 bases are TGTGCCAGCAGTTTGAGGTCCCATAATTCACCCCTCCACTTT. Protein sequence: CASSLRSHNSPLHF.

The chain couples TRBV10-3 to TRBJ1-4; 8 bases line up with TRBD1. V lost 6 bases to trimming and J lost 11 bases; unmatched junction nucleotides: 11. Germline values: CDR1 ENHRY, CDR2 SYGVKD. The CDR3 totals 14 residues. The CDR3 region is CAIRKDRESGKLFF. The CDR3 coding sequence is TGTGCCATCAGGAAGGACAGGGAATCGGGGAAACTGTTTTTT.

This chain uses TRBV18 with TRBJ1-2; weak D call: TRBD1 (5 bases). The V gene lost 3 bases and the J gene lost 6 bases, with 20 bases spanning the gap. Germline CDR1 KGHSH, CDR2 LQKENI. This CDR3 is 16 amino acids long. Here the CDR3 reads CASSPPDIQGAHGYTF. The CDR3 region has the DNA TGTGCCAGCTCACCGCCTGATATTCAGGGCGCCCATGGCTACACCTTC.

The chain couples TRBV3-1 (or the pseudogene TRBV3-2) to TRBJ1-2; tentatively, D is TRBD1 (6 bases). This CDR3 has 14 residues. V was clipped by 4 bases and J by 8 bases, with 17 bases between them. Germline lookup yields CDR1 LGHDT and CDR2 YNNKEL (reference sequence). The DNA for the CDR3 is TGTGCCAGCAGCCCCATTGGGGGGGCGGGGGGCTACACCTTC. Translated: CASSPIGGAGGYTF.

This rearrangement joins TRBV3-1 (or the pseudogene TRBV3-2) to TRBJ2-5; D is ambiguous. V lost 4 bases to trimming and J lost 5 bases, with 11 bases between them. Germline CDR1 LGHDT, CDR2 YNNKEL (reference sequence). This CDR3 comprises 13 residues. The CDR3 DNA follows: TGTGCCAGCAGCCCCCCGGGTGCGGAGACCCAGTACTTC. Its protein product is CASSPPGAETQYF.

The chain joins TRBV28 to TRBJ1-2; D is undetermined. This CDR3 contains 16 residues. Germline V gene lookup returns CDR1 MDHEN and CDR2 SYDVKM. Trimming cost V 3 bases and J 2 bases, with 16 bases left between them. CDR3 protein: CASSLEVGRLNYGYTF. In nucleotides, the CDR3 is TGTGCCAGCAGTTTGGAGGTCGGACGTTTAAACTATGGCTACACCTTC.

The CDR3 bases are TGTGCCAGCGCAGATCCAACAACTAATGAAAAACTGTTTTTT. This codes for CASADPTTNEKLFF. The chain combines TRBV28 with TRBJ1-4, with D uncertain. Germline CDR1 MDHEN, CDR2 SYDVKM. Trimming removed 8 bases from V and 0 bases from J, with 10 bases in between. The CDR3 has 14 amino acids.

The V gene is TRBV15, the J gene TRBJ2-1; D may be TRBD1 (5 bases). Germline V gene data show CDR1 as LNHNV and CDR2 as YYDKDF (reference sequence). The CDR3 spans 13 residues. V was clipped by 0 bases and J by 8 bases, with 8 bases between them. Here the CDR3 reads CATSRDLGDEQFF. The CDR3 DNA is TGTGCCACCAGCAGAGATCTAGGGGATGAGCAGTTCTTC.

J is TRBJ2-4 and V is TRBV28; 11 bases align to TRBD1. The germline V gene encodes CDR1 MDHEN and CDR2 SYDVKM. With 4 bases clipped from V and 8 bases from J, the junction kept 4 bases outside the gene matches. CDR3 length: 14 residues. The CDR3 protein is CASSSSGQGDIQYF. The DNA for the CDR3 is TGTGCCAGCAGTTCCTCGGGACAGGGGGACATTCAGTACTTC. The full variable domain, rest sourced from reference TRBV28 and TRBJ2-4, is DVKVTQSSRYLVKRTGEKVFLECVQDMDHENMFWYRQDPGLGLRLIYFSYDVKMKEKGDIPEGYSVSREKKERFSLILESASTNQTSMYLCASSSSGQGDIQYFGAGTRLSVL.

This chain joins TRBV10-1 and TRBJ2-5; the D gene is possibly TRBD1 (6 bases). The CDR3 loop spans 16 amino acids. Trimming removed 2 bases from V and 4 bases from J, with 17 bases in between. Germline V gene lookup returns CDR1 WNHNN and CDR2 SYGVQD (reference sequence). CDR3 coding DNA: TGCGCCAGCAGTGAGGGTACAGGGTTAGGTCTAGAGACCCAGTACTTC. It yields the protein CASSEGTGLGLETQYF.

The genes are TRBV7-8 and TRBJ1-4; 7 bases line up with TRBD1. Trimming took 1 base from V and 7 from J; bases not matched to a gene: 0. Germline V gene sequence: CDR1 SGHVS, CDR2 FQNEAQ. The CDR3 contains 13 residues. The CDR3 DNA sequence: TGTGCCAGCAGCTTAGACAGGGGTGAAAAACTGTTTTTT. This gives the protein CASSLDRGEKLFF.

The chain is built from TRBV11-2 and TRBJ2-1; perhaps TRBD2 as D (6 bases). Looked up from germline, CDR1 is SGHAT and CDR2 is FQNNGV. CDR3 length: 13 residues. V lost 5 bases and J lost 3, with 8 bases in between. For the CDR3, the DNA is TGTGCCAGCAGCCCGGGACTCTACAATGAGCAGTTCTTC. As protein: CASSPGLYNEQFF.

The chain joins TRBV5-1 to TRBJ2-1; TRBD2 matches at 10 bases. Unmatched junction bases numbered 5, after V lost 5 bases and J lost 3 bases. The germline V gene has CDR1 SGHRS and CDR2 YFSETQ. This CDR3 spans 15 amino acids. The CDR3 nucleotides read TGCGCCAGCAGGGTCGGGACTAGCGTCTACAATGAGCAGTTCTTC. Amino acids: CASRVGTSVYNEQFF.

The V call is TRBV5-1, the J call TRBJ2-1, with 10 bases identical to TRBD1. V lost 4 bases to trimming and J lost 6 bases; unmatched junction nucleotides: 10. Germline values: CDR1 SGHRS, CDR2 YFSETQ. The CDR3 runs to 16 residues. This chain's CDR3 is CASSIRDRGSGNEQFF. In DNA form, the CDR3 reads TGCGCCAGCAGCATCCGGGACAGGGGCTCAGGCAATGAGCAGTTCTTC. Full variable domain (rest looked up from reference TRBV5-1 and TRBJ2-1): KAGVTQTPRYLIKTRGQQVTLSCSPISGHRSVSWYQQTPGQGLQFLFEYFSETQRNKGNFPGRFSGRQFSNSRSEMNVSTLELGDSALYLCASSIRDRGSGNEQFFGPGTRLTVL.

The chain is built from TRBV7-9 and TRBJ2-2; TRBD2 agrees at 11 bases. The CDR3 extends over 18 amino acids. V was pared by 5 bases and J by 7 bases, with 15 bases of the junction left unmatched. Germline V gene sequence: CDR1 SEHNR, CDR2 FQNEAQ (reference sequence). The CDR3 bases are TGTGCCAGCAGCCCTTGGACTAGCGGGCTCCTGGGTAGCGGGGAGCTGTTTTTT. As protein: CASSPWTSGLLGSGELFF.

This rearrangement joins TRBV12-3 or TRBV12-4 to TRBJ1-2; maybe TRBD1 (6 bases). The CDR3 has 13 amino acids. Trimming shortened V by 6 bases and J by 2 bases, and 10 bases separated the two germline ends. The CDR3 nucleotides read TGTGCCAGCAGGACAGGCTTCAACTATGGCTACACCTTC. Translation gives CASRTGFNYGYTF.

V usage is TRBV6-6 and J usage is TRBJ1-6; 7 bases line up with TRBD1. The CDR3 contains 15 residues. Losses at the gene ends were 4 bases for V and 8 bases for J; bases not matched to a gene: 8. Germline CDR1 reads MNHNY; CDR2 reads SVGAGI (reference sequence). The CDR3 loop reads CASSSMDRRDSPLHF. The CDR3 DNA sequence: TGTGCCAGCAGTTCCATGGACAGGCGGGATTCACCCCTCCACTTT.

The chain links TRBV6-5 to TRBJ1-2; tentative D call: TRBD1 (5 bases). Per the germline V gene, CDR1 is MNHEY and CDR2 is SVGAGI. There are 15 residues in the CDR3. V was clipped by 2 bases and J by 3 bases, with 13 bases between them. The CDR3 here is CASSYTSVGDYGYTF. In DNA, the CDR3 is TGTGCCAGCAGTTACACCTCCGTAGGGGACTATGGCTACACCTTC.

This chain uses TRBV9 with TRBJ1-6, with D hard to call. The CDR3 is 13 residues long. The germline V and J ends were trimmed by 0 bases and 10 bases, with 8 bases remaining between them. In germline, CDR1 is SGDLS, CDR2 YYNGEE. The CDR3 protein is CASSVAGESPLHF. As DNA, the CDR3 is TGTGCCAGCAGCGTAGCTGGGGAGTCACCCCTCCACTTT.

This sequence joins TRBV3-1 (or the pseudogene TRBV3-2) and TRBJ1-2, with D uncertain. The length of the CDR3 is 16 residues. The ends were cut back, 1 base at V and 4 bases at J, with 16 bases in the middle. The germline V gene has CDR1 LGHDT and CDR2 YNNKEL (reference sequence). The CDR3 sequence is CASSQVAGTTPYGYTF. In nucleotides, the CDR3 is TGTGCCAGCAGCCAAGTCGCCGGAACGACTCCCTATGGCTACACCTTC.

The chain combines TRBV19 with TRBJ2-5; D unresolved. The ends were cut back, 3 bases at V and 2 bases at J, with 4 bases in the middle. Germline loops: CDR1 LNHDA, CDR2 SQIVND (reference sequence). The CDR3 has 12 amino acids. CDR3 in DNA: TGTGCCAGTAGTATCCCACAAGAGACCCAGTACTTC. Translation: CASSIPQETQYF.